This is a list of T cell receptor beta chains from one sample in a study of control samples from healthy donors and cancer patients. TCRdb keeps only in-frame clones here, not all; method: immunoSEQ multiplex PCR. The sample includes about 140,000 clones, 91% of them seen just once. Sequenced: blood. All receptors come from a man between 18 and 29 years old in good health. Each CDR3 is given without its conserved first and last residue.

13 TRBV9 ASSVGQDGAGELF
10 TRBV6-1 ASSEQGETQY
13 TRBV5-6 ASRKQARGTGELF
10 TRBV30 AWESGGETQY
12 TRBV19 ASTFSGTGYEQY
12 TRBV21-1 ASYNSGLTDTQY
13 TRBV3-1/TRBV3-2 ASSPLLSSSYEQY
13 TRBV7-9 ASSLGSELVNEQF
11 TRBV19 ASSTTKDTEAF
13 TRBV6-1 ASSEGVANNEKLF
13 TRBV6-6 ASSYSNLSGAEQY
14 TRBV4-1 ASSQATQGRNTEAF
13 TRBV5-1 ASSLMGQGNSPLH
14 TRBV7-9 ASSLGWRFSGNTIY
13 TRBV5-1 ASSLVGGASYGYT
12 TRBV3-1/TRBV3-2 ASSQMYTDNEQF
11 TRBV30 AQNDRDGSPLH
13 TRBV7-2 ASSLVGGVNTEAF
11 TRBV29-1 SVEGIRNTEAF
11 TRBV6-4 ASSLQGNTEAF
12 TRBV27 ASSRDRGTDTQY
13 TRBV5-4 ASTLGAPGDSPLH
12 TRBV3-1/TRBV3-2 ASSQRGGTDTQY
13 TRBV24-1 ATHSIVSGANVLT
13 TRBV6-1 ASSESSGVSSPLH
12 TRBV15 ATSRDHDTYGYT
11 TRBV19 ASKDRGRHEQY
12 TRBV6-1 ASSESGQGYGYT
10 TRBV10-3 AISASYNEQF
10 TRBV7-8 ASSRDRGEQY
12 TRBV5-1 ASSFQESTDTQY
12 TRBV30 AWDITPGTDTQY
13 TRBV7-9 ASSSDRGQNTEAF
12 TRBV9 ASSVGTANTEAF
14 TRBV6-5 ASSSWGQGKNTEAF